The sequence of this T cell receptor (beta chain) was determined in a study of blood T cell repertoires in COVID-19. The germline gives CDR1 SEHNR, CDR2 FQNEAQ (reference sequence). The CDR3 is 14 amino acids. The germline V and J ends were trimmed by 8 bases and 1 base, with 13 bases remaining between them. The protocol was immunoSEQ multiplex PCR, while the TCRdb copy is restricted to in-frame clones and leaves out a portion. Found here are 90,000 to 120,000 clones, approximately 93% of them singletons; the top ten hold more than 0.85%. Material: peripheral blood. The gene calls are TRBV7-9 and TRBJ2-3; D is undetermined. The origin of this receptor is a man aged 55-75 years with acute or convalescent COVID-19. CDR3: CASGFVGRTDTQYF. The CDR3 DNA is TGTGCCAGCGGTTTCGTTGGGCGCACAGATACGCAGTATTTT. The full variable domain, rest sourced from reference TRBV7-9 and TRBJ2-3, is DTGVSQNPRHKITKRGQNVTFRCDPISEHNRLYWYRQTLGQGPEFLTYFQNEAQLEKSRLLSDRFSAERPKGSFSTLEIQRTEQGDSAMYLCASGFVGRTDTQYFGPGTRLTVL.